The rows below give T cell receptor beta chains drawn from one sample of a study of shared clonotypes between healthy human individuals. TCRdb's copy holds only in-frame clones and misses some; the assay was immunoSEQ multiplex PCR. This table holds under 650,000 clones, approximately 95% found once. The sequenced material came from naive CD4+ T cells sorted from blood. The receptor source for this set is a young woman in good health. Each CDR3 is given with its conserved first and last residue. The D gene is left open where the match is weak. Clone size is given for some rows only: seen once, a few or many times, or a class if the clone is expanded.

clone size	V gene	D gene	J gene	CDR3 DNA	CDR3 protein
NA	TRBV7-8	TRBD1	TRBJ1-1	TGTGCCAGCAGCTTACGGACAGGGGTGGCTGAAGCTTTCTTT	CASSLRTGVAEAFF
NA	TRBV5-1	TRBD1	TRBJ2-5	TGCGCCAGCAGCTTTTTCTCGCTAAGACAGGGAGAGACCCAGTACTTC	CASSFFSLRQGETQYF
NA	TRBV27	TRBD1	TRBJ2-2	TGTGCCAGCAGTTTATTGGGACAGGGTGGCACCGGGGAGCTGTTTTTT	CASSLLGQGGTGELFF
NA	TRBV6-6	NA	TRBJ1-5	TGTGCCAGCAGCAACATTCGACAGCCCCAGCATTTT	CASSNIRQPQHF
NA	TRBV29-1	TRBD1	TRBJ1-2	TGCAGCGCCCGACAGGGGGCATATGGCTACACCTTC	CSARQGAYGYTF
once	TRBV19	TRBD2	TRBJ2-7	TGTGCCAGTAGTCAACTAGCGGGAGACCTCTCGTGGACCTACGAGCAGTACTTC	CASSQLAGDLSWTYEQYF
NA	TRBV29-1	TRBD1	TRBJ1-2	TGCAGCGTTGGACAGGGGGCCTCTGGCTACACCTTC	CSVGQGASGYTF
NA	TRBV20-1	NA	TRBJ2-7	TGCAGTGCGATGGGGCCCTACGAGCAGTACTTC	CSAMGPYEQYF
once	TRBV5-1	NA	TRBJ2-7	TGCGCCAGCAGCCCCCGAGGGGCTAGTTCCTACGAGCAGTACTTC	CASSPRGASSYEQYF
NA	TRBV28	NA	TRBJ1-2	TGTGCCAGCAGTGCCCAGGGTCGTCCGGGTGGCTACACCTTC	CASSAQGRPGGYTF
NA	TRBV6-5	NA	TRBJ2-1	TGTGCCAGCAGTTACTCTAGGGCGGGACACTACAATGAGCAGTTCTTC	CASSYSRAGHYNEQFF
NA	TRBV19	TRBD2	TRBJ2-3	TGTGCCTCCGAGCGGGACTTCCTCACAGATACGCAGTATTTT	CASERDFLTDTQYF
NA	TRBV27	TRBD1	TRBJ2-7	TGTGCCAGCAGTTTATTAGAGGGGGCAACTAAAGAGCAGTACTTC	CASSLLEGATKEQYF
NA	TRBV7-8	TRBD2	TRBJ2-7	TGTGCCAGCAGGGCTACTAGCGGGAGAAACATCTACGAGCAGTACTTC	CASRATSGRNIYEQYF
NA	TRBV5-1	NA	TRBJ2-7	TGCGCCAGCAGCCAGAAGCTGGGGGTCAGGTCCTACGAGCAGTACTTC	CASSQKLGVRSYEQYF
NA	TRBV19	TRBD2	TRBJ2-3	TGTGCCAGTATCACTAGCGGGATAATCACAGATACGCAGTATTTT	CASITSGIITDTQYF
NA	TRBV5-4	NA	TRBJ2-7	TGTGCCAGCAGCTTGTGGCCCTCAGGGATCCACCCGGTGGAGCAGTACTTC	CASSLWPSGIHPVEQYF